This T cell receptor beta chain was sequenced during a study of cytomegalovirus exposure and HLA in healthy donors. Whole-study context: When 398 donors were genotyped, about 86% of them were found to fall in the Caucasian-associated ancestry cluster. Study results and limitations: Relative to equally common others, HLA-associated TCR beta chains showed greater clonal expansion in a later analysis. In a later analysis, a missense DCLRE1C variant was linked to TCR beta V- and J-gene trimming.

Concerning this clone: Its antigen is not known.

The CDR3 is 14 amino acids. CDR1 KGHSH and CDR2 LQKENI come from the germline V gene. Losses at the gene ends were 0 bases for V and 3 bases for J; bases not matched to a gene: 0. The study ran its PCR with 60 Vbeta and 13 Jbeta primers. Clones were read by immunoSEQ multiplex PCR, and TCRdb kept only the in-frame ones, dropping some. The repertoire holds about 140,000 clones, with about 78% as singletons. The sample consisted of PBMCs. The sequence came from a male donor in good health and CMV-seronegative. The rearrangement uses TRBV18 and TRBJ2-3; 7 bases map to TRBD1. The DNA for the CDR3 is TGTGCCAGCTCACCACCGGACAGGACAGATACGCAGTATTTT. Protein product: CASSPPDRTDTQYF.